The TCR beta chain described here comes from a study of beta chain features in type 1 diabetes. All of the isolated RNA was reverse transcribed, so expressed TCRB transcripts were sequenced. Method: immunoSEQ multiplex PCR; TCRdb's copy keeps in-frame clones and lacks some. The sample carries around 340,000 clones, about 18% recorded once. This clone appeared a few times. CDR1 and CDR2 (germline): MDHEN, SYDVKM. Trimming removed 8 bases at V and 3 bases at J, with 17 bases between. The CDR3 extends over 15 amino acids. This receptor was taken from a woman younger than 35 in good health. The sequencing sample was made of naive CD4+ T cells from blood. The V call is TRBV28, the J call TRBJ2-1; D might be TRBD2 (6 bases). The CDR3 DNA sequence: TGTGCCAGCCAACCCTCGGGAGCTGGCTACAATGAGCAGTTCTTC. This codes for CASQPSGAGYNEQFF.